This TCR beta chain comes out of a study of cytomegalovirus exposure and HLA in healthy donors (dated by TCRdb to the late 2010s). With respect to the entire study: According to an earlier analysis of 587 of the donors, about 170 million T cells yielded some 120 million unique TCR beta sequences and approximately 300 Gb of sequence data. About 280 gigabases of sequencing data and around 80 million unique TCR sequences made up an early release that covered approximately 650 HLA-typed donors. Rather than drawing on any new phenotypic data, the later analysis identified candidate immune exposures from TCR beta sequences and the way those sequences occurred across donors. Donor age, sex, ethnicity and CMV serostatus were collected together with the repertoire data. Every discovery cohort repertoire had been produced on one sequencing platform. Roughly five DR-DQ haplotypes were handled as single units for association and clustering because linkage in the cohort was strong. Using immunosequencing, the study profiled T cell repertoires from about 620 subjects and related those repertoires to cytomegalovirus serostatus. A later analysis re-examined previously published TCR beta repertoires from about 700 donors and added high-resolution HLA genotyping to investigate patterns of TCR occurrence. The aim of the study was to test whether cataloging public T cell receptors could identify signatures of past pathogen exposure. To predict cytomegalovirus infection status, the study brought together high-throughput TCR immunosequencing, statistical association of individual TCRs with disease status, and machine learning. To decide whether each TCR beta V gene segment behaved as functional or pseudogenic, an earlier analysis of 587 of the donors relied on high-throughput TCR beta sequencing. Of the 350 to 400 genotyped donors, roughly 80% fell in the genetic ancestry cluster associated with self-reported Caucasian donors. Across around 400 genotyped donors of the cohort, an average of roughly 200,000 unique TCR beta nucleotide sequences per donor were sequenced, and approximately 17% of those sequences were non-productive. HLA typing included class I and class II loci at four-digit resolution. Typing coverage varied by locus: 629-630 donors for A, B, C, DRB1 and DQB1; approximately 520 for DQA1; nearly 610 for DPA1; some 470 for DPB1. A later genetic analysis used genome-wide SNP genotypes for about 60% of the 666 donors, treating that subset as a discovery cohort. A separate validation cohort of 100 to 150 different subjects was used in addition to the roughly 640-subject first cohort.

Library creation used the immunoSEQ multiplex PCR assay. For the multiplex PCR, a mixture combining 60 forward primers for TCR Vbeta segments and 13 reverse primers for TCR Jbeta segments was used. A multiplex PCR assay on genomic DNA amplified the CDR3 region of rearranged TCR beta genes. Amplified TCR beta libraries were sequenced as 87-base-pair reads on the Illumina HiSeq System. The paper's data handling went like this. In a later analysis, some 80 million unique TCR beta chains were counted across the 666 repertoires, and approximately 11 million of these chains were shared by at least two donors. Raw reads were error-corrected and collapsed into unique sequences with a nearest-neighbor algorithm that merged closely related sequences to remove PCR and sequencing errors. CDR3 sequences were aligned to IMGT reference sequences to assign V, D and J gene segments. For a sequence to be retained, at least a six-nucleotide match to both a V gene segment and a J gene segment was required. Rearrangements were called productive when the CDR3 lacked stop codons and stayed in frame with V and J; all others were non-productive. Following IMGT convention, CDR3 was defined as the stretch from the second conserved V-encoded cysteine to the conserved J-encoded phenylalanine. In an earlier analysis of around 600 of the donors, sequences lacking an unambiguous match to a single V gene segment were excluded. In an earlier analysis of several hundred of the donors, V segments were called functional above 56.7% productive rearrangements and were called segregating when the between-donor standard deviation exceeded 5%. To diagnose cytomegalovirus status from the catalog of TCR beta chain sequences, a statistical classification framework was built. V and J gene assignment, in a later analysis, came from comparing TCR nucleotide sequences with IMGT/GENE-DB human TR gene sequences. Using the TCRdist pipeline, a later analysis assigned CDR3 sequences along with most-parsimonious VDJ recombination scenarios. A later analysis defined each TCR beta chain by its CDR3 amino acid sequence plus V-gene family, and excluded reads lacking a unique V-gene family. As a way to deal with suspected cross-contamination and a sequencing artifact, a later analysis dropped 450 to 600 nucleotide sequences that were highly shared and had low generation probability. A later analysis calculated a clonal expansion index for each public chain from normalized within-repertoire ranks of inferred template counts. In a later analysis, generation probabilities were computed with a VDJ recombination model fitted to out-of-frame rearrangements, and the resulting probabilities were checked against IGoR. In a later analysis, TCR-TCR, TCR-HLA and TCR-CMV co-occurrence was scored with hypergeometric tests, and a repertoire-size bias correction was applied to TCR pairs. A later analysis estimated false discovery rates by permuting HLA or CMV assignments 20 times. In a later analysis, co-occurring TCRs were grouped with DBSCAN, and TCRdist sequence similarity was added when clustering was performed within HLA-allele-positive subsets. Repertoires with fewer than 30,000 or more than 120,000 public chains were left out of co-occurrence clustering, as were five repertoires with anomalous nucleotide sharing. As stored in TCRdb, this immuneACCESS dataset retains in-frame rearrangements with V and J assigned. A fraction of the clones does not appear; measured against another copy, unresolved V genes explain less than half of the discrepancy, and the remainder lacks a known reason. V and J calls and clone size are those listed in that table; D and trimming were worked out from the DNA. This sample lists about 160,000 clones; more than 65% were detected once. Under 8% of the sample lies in the top ten.

A note on this clone: Its antigen is still unknown. No per-base quality is available; no much larger clone lies one base away.

The CDR3 starts with the cysteine, ends with the phenylalanine, and has 15 residues. Only CDR3 DNA is held: 45 bases, read in frame from base 1. From the germline V gene (reference sequence), CDR1 is WNHNN and CDR2 is SYGVQD. V and J lose 0 bases and 7 bases, and a span of 12 bases separates them. Beyond this particular receptor, the publication reports: Because counts were too low, more than 15 rarely observed V segments, including chromosome 9 orphons, were excluded from the earlier analysis of fewer than 650 of the donors. A later analysis associated 16,951 TCR beta sequences with specific HLA alleles at a false discovery rate of 0.05. According to a later analysis, most CMV-associated TCR beta chains appeared to be HLA-restricted, and the HLA associations seemed to be driven largely by CMV exposure. In a later analysis, HLA-associated TCR beta chains showed more clonal expansion and lower generation probabilities than non-associated chains that were equally common. In vitro tests confirmed that a few of the cytomegalovirus-associated TCR beta chains recognize cytomegalovirus antigens. In this cohort, only TCR beta chains were sequenced, and detectable features were limited by the absence of alpha or paired-chain data. When HLA alleles, especially DR and DQ, strongly co-occurred, attributing TCR associations to individual alleles was difficult. Compared with the approximately 670-donor mean, donors in an Asian-associated ancestry cluster had fewer N-insertions in productive TCRs, according to a later genetic analysis. The authors suggested that the approach could potentially be generalized to other disease states and immunological phenotypes. Cytomegalovirus status was reported to be diagnosed by the classifier with high specificity and sensitivity in both the original and validation cohorts. A later analysis reported that several top co-occurrence clusters appeared linked to parvovirus B19, influenza, CMV and Epstein-Barr virus. A later analysis found that TCR association rates varied across HLA loci, with DRB1 alleles showing the most associated TCRs and HLA-C alleles the fewest. In the study, 150 to 200 TCR beta chains were listed as associated with cytomegalovirus. The 87-base-pair reads could not distinguish some IMGT-functional V segments, including TRBV6-2 and TRBV6-3, so those segments were excluded. While some public TCRs were present in many individuals, most TCR sequences turned up only very rarely across donors. Linkage disequilibrium might explain the correlated functional status among segregating V segments, but an unknown experimental factor could not be ruled out. HLA typing was unavailable for some donors at each locus, so association tests used only the typed subset. An earlier analysis of around 600 of the donors showed that most TCR beta V segments appeared in productive rearrangements either about 87% or about 30% of the time, which broadly matched IMGT annotations. Immune exposure information for the cohort was limited to CMV serostatus. A cluster of highly shared sequence variants was judged likely to represent a technical artifact of the sequencing pipeline. A further reported finding was that TCR beta sequences accurately predicted the HLA-A and HLA-B alleles for most subjects in the first cohort. An association between a missense DCLRE1C variant and V-gene and J-gene trimming of TCR beta chains was found in a later genetic analysis and replicated in an independent cohort. Sequencing depth was assumed to be roughly uniform across donors in the presence/absence analyses, though that assumption may not hold.

The cohort was made up of approximately 670 healthy bone marrow donors. Cohort members were all nominally healthy when sampled, although unrecorded immune exposures were likely present. The donor was CMV seropositive and belonged to the group of 270 or so seropositive cohort members. A peripheral blood sample was provided by each donor, and peripheral blood mononuclear cells were used for TCR beta sequencing. Genomic DNA extraction from the blood cell samples was performed with the Qiagen DNeasy Blood Extraction Kit. The sample consisted of PBMCs. This sequence was found in a man between 50 and 59 years old in good health and CMV-seropositive. Here the chain combines TRBV10-1 and TRBJ2-2; tentative D gene TRBD2, with 6 bases matching. The DNA reads TGCGCCAGCAGTGAGTCTGGAGGGCTAGGCGGGGAGCTGTTTTTT. It specifies CASSESGGLGGELFF.